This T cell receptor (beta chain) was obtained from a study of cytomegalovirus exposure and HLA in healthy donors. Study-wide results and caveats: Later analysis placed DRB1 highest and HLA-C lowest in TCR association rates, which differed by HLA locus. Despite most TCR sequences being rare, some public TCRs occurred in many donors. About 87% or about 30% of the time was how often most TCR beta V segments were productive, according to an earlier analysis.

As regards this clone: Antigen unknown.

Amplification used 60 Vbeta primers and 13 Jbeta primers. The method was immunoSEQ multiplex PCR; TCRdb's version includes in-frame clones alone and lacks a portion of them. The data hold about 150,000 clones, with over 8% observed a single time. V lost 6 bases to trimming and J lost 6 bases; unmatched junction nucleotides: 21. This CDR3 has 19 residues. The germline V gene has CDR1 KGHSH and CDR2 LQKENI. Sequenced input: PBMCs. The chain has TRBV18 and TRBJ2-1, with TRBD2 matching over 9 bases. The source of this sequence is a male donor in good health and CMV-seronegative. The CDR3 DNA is TGTGCCAGCTCCCCGCTCCCCGGGGCCGTGAGCGGGAGGTCCAATGAGCAGTTCTTC. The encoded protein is CASSPLPGAVSGRSNEQFF. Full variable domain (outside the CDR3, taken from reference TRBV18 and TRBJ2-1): NAGVMQNPRHLVRRRGQEARLRCSPMKGHSHVYWYRQLPEEGLKFMVYLQKENIIDESGMPKERFSAEFPKEGPSILRIQQVVRGDSAAYFCASSPLPGAVSGRSNEQFFGPGTRLTVL.